This entry describes one T cell receptor beta chain. The antigen is unknown. The CDR3 is 14 amino acids. The germline V gene encodes CDR1 SGHNT and CDR2 YYREEE (reference sequence). V lost 0 bases and J lost 6, with 12 bases in between. Assay: immunoSEQ multiplex PCR; the TCRdb copy retains only in-frame clones and omits some. Here the sample spans millions of clones, roughly 95% being singletons. This sample stems from a study of shared clonotypes between healthy human individuals. Study-wide context: Used for every donor were three CD4 naive, three CD4 memory, two CD8 naive and one CD8 memory plate.

Only Caucasian adults living in Nashville, Tennessee made up the donor group. Study-level points and caveats: Naive CD4 clonotypes were shared across a handful of donors at 5% to 6%.

Sequenced: naive CD4+ T cells sorted from blood. The subset: CD45RA+ positively selected. V usage is TRBV5-4 and J usage is TRBJ1-2; TRBD1 might be the D (5 bases). The sequence derives from a man in his late teens or twenties in good health. CDR3 protein: CASSLDRGGDGYTF. The CDR3 nucleotides read TGTGCCAGCAGCTTGGATAGGGGAGGGGATGGCTACACCTTC.